The source of this TCR beta chain is a study of response to subunit inactivated influenza vaccine. This CDR3 region has 14 residues. Trimming removed 0 bases from V and 3 bases from J, with 8 bases in between. Germline values: CDR1 LGHNA, CDR2 YSLEER. Regarding the study as a whole: The authors put forward the suggestion that each seasonal influenza vaccination may bring in only a limited number of new T cells.

One entry per CDR3 protein, called by TCRdb with MiXCR from the RT-PCR reads. Here the sample spans some 180,000 distinct CDR3 sequences, roughly 8.7% being singletons. On this clonotype itself: Its target is unknown.

Source: non-naive T cells sorted from PBMCs, taken on the day of vaccination. The V call is TRBV4-3, the J call TRBJ1-2, with TRBD1 as a possible D gene (6 bases). This sequence was found in a man aged 50-59 years who received an inactivated influenza vaccine. This CDR3 reads CASSQDGTYYGYTF. Written as DNA, the CDR3 is TGCGCCAGCAGCCAAGACGGGACATACTATGGCTACACCTTC.